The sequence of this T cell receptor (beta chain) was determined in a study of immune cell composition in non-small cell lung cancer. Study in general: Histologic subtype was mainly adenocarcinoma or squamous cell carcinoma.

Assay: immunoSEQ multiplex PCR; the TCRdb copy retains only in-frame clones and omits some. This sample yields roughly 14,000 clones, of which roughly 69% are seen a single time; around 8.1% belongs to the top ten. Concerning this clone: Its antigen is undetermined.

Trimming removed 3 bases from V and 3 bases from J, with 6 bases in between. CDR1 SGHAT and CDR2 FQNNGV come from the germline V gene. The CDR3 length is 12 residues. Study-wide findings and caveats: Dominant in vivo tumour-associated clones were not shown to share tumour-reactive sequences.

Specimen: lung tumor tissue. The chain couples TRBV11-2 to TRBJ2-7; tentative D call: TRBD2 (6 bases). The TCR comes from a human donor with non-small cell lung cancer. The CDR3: CASSLEGYEQYF. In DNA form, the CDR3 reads TGTGCCAGCAGCTTGGAGGGCTACGAGCAGTACTTC.